This T cell receptor beta chain was documented in a study of long-term antiretroviral therapy in people with HIV. Researchers report immunoSEQ v3.0 was run at survey level. The table came from immunoSEQ multiplex PCR; TCRdb's copy has only in-frame clones and leaves some out. The sample lists more than 20,000 clones, around 83% occurring once. For each donor, at least one pre-ART and at least two post-ART PBMC samples were available. Germline V lookup: CDR1 SGHNT, CDR2 YENEEA. V gave up 5 bases and J gave up 6 bases, with 15 bases separating them. CDR3 length: 14 residues. This sequence was found in a woman aged 25 to 39 with HIV. Sequenced material: unsorted PBMCs, taken 1.9 years after starting antiretroviral therapy. J is TRBJ2-3 and V is TRBV11-3; D is unresolved. The CDR3 DNA follows: TGTGCCAGCAGCATAGGCAGATCAGAGGATACGCAGTATTTT. It yields the protein CASSIGRSEDTQYF.